One and the same sample provided the 6 T cell receptor beta chains below, sequenced in a study of long-term antiretroviral therapy in people with HIV. At survey level, the immunoSEQ assay was run in its v3.0 version. Repertoires were generated with immunoSEQ multiplex PCR, while TCRdb's copy carries only in-frame clones and drops some. Here the sample spans tens of thousands of clones, 85% being singletons. Source: unsorted PBMCs, taken 2.7 to 2.9 years before starting antiretroviral therapy. Receptors were obtained from a woman aged 25 to 39 with HIV.

The chain couples TRBV5-4 to TRBJ2-5; D unresolved. There are 16 residues in the CDR3. In germline, CDR1 is SGHNT, CDR2 YYREEE (reference sequence). V gave up 4 bases and J gave up 0 bases, with 16 bases separating them. The CDR3 DNA reads TGTGCCAGCAGCCTGGACGGAGAACCGTACCAAGAGACCCAGTACTTC. Translation: CASSLDGEPYQETQYF.

The V gene is TRBV5-1, the J gene TRBJ1-2, with a possible D match to TRBD1 (6 bases). V was cut by 0 bases and J by 4 bases, with 13 bases left in between. The CDR3 sequence is 15 residues long. Germline V gives CDR1 SGHRS, CDR2 YFSETQ. Here the CDR3 DNA reads TGCGCCAGCAGCTTGGCGGGGGACACACGCTATGGCTACACCTTC. It specifies CASSLAGDTRYGYTF. The whole variable domain, remainder taken from reference TRBV5-1 and TRBJ1-2, is KAGVTQTPRYLIKTRGQQVTLSCSPISGHRSVSWYQQTPGQGLQFLFEYFSETQRNKGNFPGRFSGRQFSNSRSEMNVSTLELGDSALYLCASSLAGDTRYGYTFGSGTRLTVV.

This clone is a singleton in its sample. The chain links TRBV19 to TRBJ1-5; 9 bases line up with TRBD1. CDR3 length: 18 amino acids. CDR1 is LNHDA, CDR2 SQIVND, per germline (reference sequence). J gave up 0 bases and V 10 bases, and 16 bases lay outside the gene matches. The CDR3 region is CATHPGQGFVYSNQPQHF. As DNA, the CDR3 is TGTGCCACCCACCCGGGACAGGGCTTTGTTTATAGCAATCAGCCCCAGCATTTT.

The V call is TRBV5-1, the J call TRBJ2-3; 9 bases agree with TRBD1. Germline CDR1 is SGHRS and CDR2 is YFSETQ. This CDR3 has 14 amino acids. V was pared by 4 bases and J by 6 bases, with 6 bases of the junction left unmatched. The CDR3, as DNA: TGCGCCAGCAGCCCGGACAGGGGAAGTGATACGCAGTATTTT. Protein product: CASSPDRGSDTQYF.

This clone was observed once. J is TRBJ2-1 and V is TRBV6-5, with D perhaps TRBD2 (6 bases). Looked up from germline, CDR1 is MNHEY and CDR2 is SVGAGI. This CDR3 comprises 15 residues. Trimming shortened V by 7 bases and J by 0 bases, and 13 bases separated the two germline ends. The chain's CDR3 is CASMVAGTSYNEQFF. In DNA, the CDR3 is TGTGCCAGCATGGTCGCGGGGACCTCCTACAATGAGCAGTTCTTC.

The V gene is TRBV6-7, the J gene TRBJ2-7, with 11 bases aligning to TRBD2. TRBV6-7 is classed as an ORF, of uncertain function. The CDR3 is 15 residues long. The ends lost 4 bases at V and 7 bases at J; junction bases unmatched: 9. The CDR3: CASSCISGGAEEQYF. The CDR3 region has the DNA TGTGCCAGCAGTTGTATTAGCGGGGGGGCCGAAGAGCAGTACTTC.